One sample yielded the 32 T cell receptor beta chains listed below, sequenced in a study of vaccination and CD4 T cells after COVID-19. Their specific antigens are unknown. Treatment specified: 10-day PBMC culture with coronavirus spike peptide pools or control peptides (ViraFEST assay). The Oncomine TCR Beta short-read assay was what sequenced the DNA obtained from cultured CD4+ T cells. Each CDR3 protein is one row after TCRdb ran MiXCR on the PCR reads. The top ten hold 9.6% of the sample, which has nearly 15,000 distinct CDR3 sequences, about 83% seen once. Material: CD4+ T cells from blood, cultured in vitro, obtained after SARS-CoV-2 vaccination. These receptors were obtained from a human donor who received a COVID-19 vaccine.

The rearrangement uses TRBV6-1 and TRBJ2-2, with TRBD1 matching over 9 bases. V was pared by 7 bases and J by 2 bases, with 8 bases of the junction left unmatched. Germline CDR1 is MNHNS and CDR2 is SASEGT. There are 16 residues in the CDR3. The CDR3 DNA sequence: TGTGCCAGCACCCGAGGGACAGGGAAAAACACCGGGGAGCTGTTTTTT. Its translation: CASTRGTGKNTGELFF.

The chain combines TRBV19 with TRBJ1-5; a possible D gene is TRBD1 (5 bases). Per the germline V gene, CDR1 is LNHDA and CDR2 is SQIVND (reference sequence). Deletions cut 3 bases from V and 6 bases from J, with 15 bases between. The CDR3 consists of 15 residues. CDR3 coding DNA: TGTGCCAGTAGTATTGGGATGGGGGGGGGTCAGCCCCAGCATTTT. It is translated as CASSIGMGGGQPQHF.

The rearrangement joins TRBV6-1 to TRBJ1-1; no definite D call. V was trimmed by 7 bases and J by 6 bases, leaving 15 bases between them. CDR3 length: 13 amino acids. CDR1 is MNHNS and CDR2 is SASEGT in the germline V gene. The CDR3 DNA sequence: TGTGCCAGCACTCTCGTTCTGACCGCTGAAGCTTTCTTT. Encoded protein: CASTLVLTAEAFF.

In DNA form, the CDR3 reads TGCAGTGCCAGCCGACAGGGAAAGGAGACCCAGTACTTC. It translates to CSASRQGKETQYF. The V gene is TRBV20-1, the J gene TRBJ2-5; 7 bases are a match to TRBD1. The CDR3 totals 13 residues. V lost 6 bases and J lost 5; bases outside the gene matches: 9. CDR1 and CDR2 from the germline V gene are DFQATT and SNEGSKA (reference sequence).

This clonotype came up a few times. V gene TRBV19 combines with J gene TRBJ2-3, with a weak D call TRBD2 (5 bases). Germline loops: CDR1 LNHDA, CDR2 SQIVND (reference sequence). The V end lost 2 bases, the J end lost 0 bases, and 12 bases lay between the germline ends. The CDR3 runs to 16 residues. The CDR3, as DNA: TGTGCCAGTAGTATAAGCCCGGGATCTAGCACAGATACGCAGTATTTT. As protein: CASSISPGSSTDTQYF.

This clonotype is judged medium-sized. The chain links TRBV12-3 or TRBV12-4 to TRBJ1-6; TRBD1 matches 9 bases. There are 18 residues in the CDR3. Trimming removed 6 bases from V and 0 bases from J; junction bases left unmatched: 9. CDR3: CASSRTGARSSYNSPLHF. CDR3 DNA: TGTGCCAGCAGCCGGACAGGGGCCAGGAGCTCCTATAATTCACCCCTCCACTTT.

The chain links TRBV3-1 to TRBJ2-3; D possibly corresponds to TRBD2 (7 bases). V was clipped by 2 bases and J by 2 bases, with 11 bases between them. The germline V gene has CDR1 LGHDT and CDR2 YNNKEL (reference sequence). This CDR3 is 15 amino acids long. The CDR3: CASSQSRGATDTQYF. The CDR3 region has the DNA TGTGCCAGCAGCCAAAGTCGGGGGGCCACAGATACGCAGTATTTT.

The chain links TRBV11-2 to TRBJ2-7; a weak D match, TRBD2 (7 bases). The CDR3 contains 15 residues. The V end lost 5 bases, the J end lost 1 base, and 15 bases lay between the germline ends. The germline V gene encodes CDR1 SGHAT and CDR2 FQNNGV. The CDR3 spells CASSVRGGISYEQYF. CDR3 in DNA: TGTGCCAGCAGCGTCAGGGGAGGGATTTCCTACGAGCAGTACTTC.

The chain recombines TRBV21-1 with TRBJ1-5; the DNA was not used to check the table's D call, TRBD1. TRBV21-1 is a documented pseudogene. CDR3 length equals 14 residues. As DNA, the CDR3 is TGTGCCAGCGGAGGGGGACAGATAAATCAGCCCCAGCATTTT. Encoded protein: CASGGGQINQPQHF.

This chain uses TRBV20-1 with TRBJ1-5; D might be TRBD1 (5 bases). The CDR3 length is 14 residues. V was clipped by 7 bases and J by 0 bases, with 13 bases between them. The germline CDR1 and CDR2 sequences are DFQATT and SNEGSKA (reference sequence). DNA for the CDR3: TGCAGTGTAGGGGTGCGAATTAGCAATCAGCCCCAGCATTTT. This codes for CSVGVRISNQPQHF.

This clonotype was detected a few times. CDR3 bases: TGTGCCAGCAGTTTGAGGGGGCGAAACACTGAAGCTTTCTTT. Protein: CASSLRGRNTEAFF. J is TRBJ1-1 and V is TRBV27; TRBD1 agrees at 7 bases. The CDR3 length is 14 residues. Germline assignment: CDR1 MNHEY and CDR2 SMNVEV (reference sequence). V gave up 3 bases and J gave up 2 bases; unmatched junction bases: 3.

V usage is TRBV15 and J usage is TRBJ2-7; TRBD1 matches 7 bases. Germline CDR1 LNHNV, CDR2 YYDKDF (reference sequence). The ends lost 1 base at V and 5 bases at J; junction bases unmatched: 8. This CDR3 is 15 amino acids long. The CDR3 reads CATSRGTGNFDEQYF. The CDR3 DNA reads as TGTGCCACCAGCAGAGGGACAGGCAACTTCGACGAGCAGTACTTC.

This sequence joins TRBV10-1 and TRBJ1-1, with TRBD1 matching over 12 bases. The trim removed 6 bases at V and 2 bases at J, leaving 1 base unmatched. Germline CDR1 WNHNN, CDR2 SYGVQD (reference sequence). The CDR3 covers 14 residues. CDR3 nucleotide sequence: TGCGCCAGCAGGGGACAGGGGGCTAACACTGAAGCTTTCTTT. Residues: CASRGQGANTEAFF.

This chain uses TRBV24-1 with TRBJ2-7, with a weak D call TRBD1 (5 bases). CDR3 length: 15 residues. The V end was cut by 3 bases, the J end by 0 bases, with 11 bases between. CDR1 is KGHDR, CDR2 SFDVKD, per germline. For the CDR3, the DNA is TGTGCCACCAGTGATCCCGCAGGGTCCTCCTACGAGCAGTACTTC. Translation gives CATSDPAGSSYEQYF.

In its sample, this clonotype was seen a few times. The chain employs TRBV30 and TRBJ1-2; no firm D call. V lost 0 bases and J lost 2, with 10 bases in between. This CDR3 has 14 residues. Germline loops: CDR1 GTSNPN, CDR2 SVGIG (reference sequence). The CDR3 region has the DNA TGTGCCTGGAGTGTACGCCGGGAGAACTATGGCTACACCTTC. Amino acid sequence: CAWSVRRENYGYTF.

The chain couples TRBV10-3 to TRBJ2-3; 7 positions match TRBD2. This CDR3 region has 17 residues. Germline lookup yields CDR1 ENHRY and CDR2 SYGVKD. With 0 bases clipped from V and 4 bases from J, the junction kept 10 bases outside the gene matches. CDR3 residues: CAISESMRSGRADTQYF. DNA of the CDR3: TGTGCCATCAGTGAGTCAATGAGGTCAGGGAGGGCAGATACGCAGTATTTT.

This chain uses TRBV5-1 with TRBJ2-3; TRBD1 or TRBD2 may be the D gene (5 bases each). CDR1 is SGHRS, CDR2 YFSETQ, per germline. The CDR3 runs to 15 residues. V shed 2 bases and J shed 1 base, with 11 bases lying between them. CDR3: CASSLRGVGTDTQYF. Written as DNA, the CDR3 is TGCGCCAGCAGCTTACGAGGGGTCGGCACAGATACGCAGTATTTT.

CDR3 DNA sequence: TGTGCCAGCAGTTTGTGGGTCGGGACAGGGAACACCGGGGAGCTGTTTTTT. Its translation: CASSLWVGTGNTGELFF. V usage is TRBV12-3 or TRBV12-4 and J usage is TRBJ2-2, with 8 positions matching TRBD1. With V trimmed by 3 bases and J by 1 base, 7 bases remained unmatched. The CDR3 spans 17 residues.

The CDR3 is CASGKRDRVGAEAFF. DNA for the CDR3: TGTGCCAGCGGCAAGAGGGACAGGGTGGGTGCTGAAGCTTTCTTT. The chain joins TRBV2 to TRBJ1-1; TRBD1 matches 9 bases. Germline loops: CDR1 SNHLY, CDR2 FYNNEI. After removal of 8 bases from V and 6 bases from J, the junction contained 13 bases not matched to a gene. This CDR3 is built from 15 residues.

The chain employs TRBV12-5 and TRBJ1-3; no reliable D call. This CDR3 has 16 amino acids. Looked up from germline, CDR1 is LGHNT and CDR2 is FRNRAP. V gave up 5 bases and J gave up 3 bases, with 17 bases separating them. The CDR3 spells CASGPPGQHDGNTIYF. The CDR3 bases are TGTGCTAGTGGTCCCCCCGGGCAGCACGATGGAAACACCATATATTTT.

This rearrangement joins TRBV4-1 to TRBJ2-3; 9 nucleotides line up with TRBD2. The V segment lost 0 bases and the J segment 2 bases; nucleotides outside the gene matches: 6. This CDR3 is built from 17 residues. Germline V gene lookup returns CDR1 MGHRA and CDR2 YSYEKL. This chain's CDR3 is CASSQDGAGGNTDTQYF. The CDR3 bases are TGCGCCAGCAGCCAAGATGGGGCGGGGGGGAACACAGATACGCAGTATTTT.

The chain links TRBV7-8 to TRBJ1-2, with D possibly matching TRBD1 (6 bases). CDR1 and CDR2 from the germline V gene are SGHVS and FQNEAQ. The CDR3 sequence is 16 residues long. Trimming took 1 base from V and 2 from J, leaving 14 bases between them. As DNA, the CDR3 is TGTGCCAGCAGCTTAGTGGGGGCAGGGGCGAACTATGGCTACACCTTC. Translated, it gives CASSLVGAGANYGYTF.

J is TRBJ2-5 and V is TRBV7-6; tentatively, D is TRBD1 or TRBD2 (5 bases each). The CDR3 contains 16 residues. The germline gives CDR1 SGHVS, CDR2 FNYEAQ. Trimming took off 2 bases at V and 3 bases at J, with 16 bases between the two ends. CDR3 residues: CASSLQGGRLKETQYF. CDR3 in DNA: TGTGCCAGCAGCTTACAGGGCGGACGACTAAAAGAGACCCAGTACTTC.

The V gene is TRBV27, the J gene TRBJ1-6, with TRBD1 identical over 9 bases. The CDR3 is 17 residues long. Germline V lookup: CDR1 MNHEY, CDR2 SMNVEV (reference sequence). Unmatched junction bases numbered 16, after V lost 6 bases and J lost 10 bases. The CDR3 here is CASRSGTGTGQGSPLHF. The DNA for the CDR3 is TGTGCCAGCAGATCCGGGACAGGGACAGGTCAGGGGTCACCCCTCCACTTT.

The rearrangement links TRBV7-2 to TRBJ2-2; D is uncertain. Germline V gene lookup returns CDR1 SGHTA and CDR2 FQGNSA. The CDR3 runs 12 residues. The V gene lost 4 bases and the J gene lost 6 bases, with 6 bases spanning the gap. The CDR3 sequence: CASSSLAGELFF. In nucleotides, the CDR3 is TGTGCCAGCAGCTCCCTGGCCGGGGAGCTGTTTTTT.

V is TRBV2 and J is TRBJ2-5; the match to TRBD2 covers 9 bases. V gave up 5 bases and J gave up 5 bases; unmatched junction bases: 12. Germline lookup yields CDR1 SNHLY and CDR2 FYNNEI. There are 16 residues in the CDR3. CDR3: CASSSVAGGPGETQYF. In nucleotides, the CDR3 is TGTGCCAGCAGTTCCGTGGCGGGGGGGCCCGGGGAGACCCAGTACTTC.

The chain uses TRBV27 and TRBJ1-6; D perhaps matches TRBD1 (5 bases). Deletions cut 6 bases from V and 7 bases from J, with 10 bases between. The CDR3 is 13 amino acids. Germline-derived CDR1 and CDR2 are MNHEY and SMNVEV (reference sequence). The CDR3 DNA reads TGTGCCAGCAGCCGATCAGGGAATTCACCCCTCCACTTT. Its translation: CASSRSGNSPLHF.

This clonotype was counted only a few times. CDR3 residues: CASSYDRGVQETQYF. Here the CDR3 DNA reads TGTGCCAGCAGTTACGACAGGGGTGTCCAAGAGACCCAGTACTTC. This chain uses TRBV6-2 or TRBV6-3 with TRBJ2-5; 8 nucleotides agree with TRBD1. V trimming: 2 bases; J trimming: 1 base; junction bases outside the gene matches: 3. CDR3 length equals 15 residues. From germline, CDR1 is MNHEY and CDR2 SVGEGT.

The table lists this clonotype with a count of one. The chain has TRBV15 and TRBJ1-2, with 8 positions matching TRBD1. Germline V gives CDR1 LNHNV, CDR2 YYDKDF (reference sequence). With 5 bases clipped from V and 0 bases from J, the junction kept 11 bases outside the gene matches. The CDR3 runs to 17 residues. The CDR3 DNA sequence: TGTGCCACCAGCCCCATTGGGACAGGAGTAGCTAACTATGGCTACACCTTC. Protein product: CATSPIGTGVANYGYTF.

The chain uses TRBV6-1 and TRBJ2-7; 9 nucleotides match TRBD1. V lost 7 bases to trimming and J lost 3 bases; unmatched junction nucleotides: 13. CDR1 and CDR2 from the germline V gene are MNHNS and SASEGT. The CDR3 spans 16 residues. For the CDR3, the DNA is TGTGCCAGCAATTCCCCGTTCCGGACAGGGGACTACGAGCAGTACTTC. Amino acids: CASNSPFRTGDYEQYF.

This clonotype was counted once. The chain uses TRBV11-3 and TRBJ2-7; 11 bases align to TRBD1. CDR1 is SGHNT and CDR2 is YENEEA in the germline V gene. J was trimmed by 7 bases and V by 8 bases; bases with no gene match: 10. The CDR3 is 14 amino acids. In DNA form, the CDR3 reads TGTGCCAGCGGGGCGGACAGGGGGCTTCGGGAGCAGTACTTC. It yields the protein CASGADRGLREQYF.

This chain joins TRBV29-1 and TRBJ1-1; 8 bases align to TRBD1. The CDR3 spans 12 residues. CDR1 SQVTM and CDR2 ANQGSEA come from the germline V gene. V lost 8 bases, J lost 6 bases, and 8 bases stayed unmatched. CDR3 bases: TGCAGCTCCAGGGGGCGGTTGTCTGAAGCTTTCTTT. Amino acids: CSSRGRLSEAFF.